This entry is about one TCR beta chain. These data belong to a study of blood T cell repertoires in COVID-19. The repertoire was sequenced with immunoSEQ multiplex PCR; TCRdb's copy has only in-frame clones and lacks some. Among hundreds of thousands of clones listed, just under 85% were seen once. V was trimmed by 4 bases and J by 3 bases, leaving 9 bases between them. Germline loops: CDR1 MGHDK, CDR2 SYGVNS. CDR3 size: 13 residues. This receptor was obtained from a man aged 80 or over with acute or convalescent COVID-19. This sequence joins TRBV25-1 and TRBJ1-1; D unclear. Sequenced sample: peripheral blood. The CDR3 DNA follows: TGTGCCAGCAGTGTACCCGGGGACACTGAAGCTTTCTTT. Translated: CASSVPGDTEAFF. Drawing the rest from reference TRBV25-1 and TRBJ1-1, the complete variable domain is EADIYQTPRYLVIGTGKKITLECSQTMGHDKMYWYQQDPGMELHLIHYSYGVNSTEKGDLSSESTVSRIRTEHFPLTLESARPSHTSQYLCASSVPGDTEAFFGQGTRLTVV.